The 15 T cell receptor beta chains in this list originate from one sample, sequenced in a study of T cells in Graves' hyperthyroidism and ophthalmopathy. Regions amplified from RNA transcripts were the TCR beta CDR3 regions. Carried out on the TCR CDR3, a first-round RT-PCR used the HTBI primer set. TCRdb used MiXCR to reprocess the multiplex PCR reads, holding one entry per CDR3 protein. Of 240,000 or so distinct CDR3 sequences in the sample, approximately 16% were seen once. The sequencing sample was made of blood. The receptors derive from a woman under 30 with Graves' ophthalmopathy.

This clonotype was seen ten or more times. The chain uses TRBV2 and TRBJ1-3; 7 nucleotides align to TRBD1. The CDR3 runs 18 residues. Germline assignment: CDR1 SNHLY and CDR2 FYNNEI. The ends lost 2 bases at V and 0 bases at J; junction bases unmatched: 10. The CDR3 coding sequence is TGTGCCAGCAGTGAATTCGGCGACAGGGCCTTCTCTGGAAACACCATATATTTT. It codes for CASSEFGDRAFSGNTIYF.

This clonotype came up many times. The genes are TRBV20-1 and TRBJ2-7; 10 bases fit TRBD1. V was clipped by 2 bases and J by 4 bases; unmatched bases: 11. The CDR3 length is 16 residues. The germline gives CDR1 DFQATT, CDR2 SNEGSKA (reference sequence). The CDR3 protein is CSARPRDRGLLYEQYF. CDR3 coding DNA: TGCAGTGCTAGACCCCGGGACAGGGGATTATTGTACGAGCAGTACTTC.

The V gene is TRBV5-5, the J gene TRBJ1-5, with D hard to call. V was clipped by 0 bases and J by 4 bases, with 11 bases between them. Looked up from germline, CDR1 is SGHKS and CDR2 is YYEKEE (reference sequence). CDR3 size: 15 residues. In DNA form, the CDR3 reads TGTGCCAGCAGCTTGGCCGGGAACCGTAATCAGCCCCAGCATTTT. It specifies CASSLAGNRNQPQHF. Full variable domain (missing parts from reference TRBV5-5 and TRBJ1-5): DAGVTQSPTHLIKTRGQQVTLRCSPISGHKSVSWYQQVLGQGPQFIFQYYEKEERGRGNFPDRFSARQFPNYSSELNVNALLLGDSALYLCASSLAGNRNQPQHFGDGTRLSIL.

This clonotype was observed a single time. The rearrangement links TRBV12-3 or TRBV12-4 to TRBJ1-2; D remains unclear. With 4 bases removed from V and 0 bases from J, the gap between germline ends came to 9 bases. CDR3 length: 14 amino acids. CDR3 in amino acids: CASSWTDSNYGYTF. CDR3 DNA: TGTGCCAGCAGTTGGACCGACTCTAACTATGGCTACACCTTC.

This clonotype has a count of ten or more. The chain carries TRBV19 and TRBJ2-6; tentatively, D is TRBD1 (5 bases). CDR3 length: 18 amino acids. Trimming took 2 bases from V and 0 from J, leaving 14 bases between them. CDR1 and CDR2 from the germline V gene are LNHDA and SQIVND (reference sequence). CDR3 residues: CASSIQTEVISGANVLTF. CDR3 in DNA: TGTGCCAGTAGTATACAGACAGAAGTGATCTCTGGGGCCAACGTCCTGACTTTC.

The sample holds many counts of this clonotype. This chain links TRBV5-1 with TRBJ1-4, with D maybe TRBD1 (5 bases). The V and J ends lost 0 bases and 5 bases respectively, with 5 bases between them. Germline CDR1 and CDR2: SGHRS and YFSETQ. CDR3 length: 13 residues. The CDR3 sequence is CASSLGQNEKLFF. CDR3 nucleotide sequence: TGCGCCAGCAGCTTGGGACAGAATGAAAAACTGTTTTTT.

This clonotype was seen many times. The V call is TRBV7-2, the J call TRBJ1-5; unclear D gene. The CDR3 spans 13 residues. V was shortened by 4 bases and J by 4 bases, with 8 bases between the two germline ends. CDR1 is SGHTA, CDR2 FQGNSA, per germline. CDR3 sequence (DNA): TGTGCCAGCAGCTATGCTAGGAATCAGCCCCAGCATTTT. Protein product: CASSYARNQPQHF.

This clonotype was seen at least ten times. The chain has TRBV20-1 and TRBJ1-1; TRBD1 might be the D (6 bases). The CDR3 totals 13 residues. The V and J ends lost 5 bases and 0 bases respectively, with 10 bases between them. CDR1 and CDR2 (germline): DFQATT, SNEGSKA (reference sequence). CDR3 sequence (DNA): TGCAGTGCTCGCAGGGGCCTGAACACTGAAGCTTTCTTT. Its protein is CSARRGLNTEAFF.

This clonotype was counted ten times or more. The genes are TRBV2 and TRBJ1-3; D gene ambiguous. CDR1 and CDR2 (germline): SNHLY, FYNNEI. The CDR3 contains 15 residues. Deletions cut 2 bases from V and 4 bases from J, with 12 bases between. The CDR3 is CASSEFGGLGNTIYF. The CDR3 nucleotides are TGTGCCAGCAGTGAATTTGGAGGGCTAGGAAACACCATATATTTT.

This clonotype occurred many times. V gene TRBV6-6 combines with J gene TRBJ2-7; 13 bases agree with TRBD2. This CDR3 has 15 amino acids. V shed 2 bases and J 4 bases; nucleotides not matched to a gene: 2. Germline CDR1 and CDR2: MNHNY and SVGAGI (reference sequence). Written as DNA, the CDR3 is TGTGCCAGCAGTTACGAGGGACTAGCGGGGTACGAGCAGTACTTC. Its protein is CASSYEGLAGYEQYF.

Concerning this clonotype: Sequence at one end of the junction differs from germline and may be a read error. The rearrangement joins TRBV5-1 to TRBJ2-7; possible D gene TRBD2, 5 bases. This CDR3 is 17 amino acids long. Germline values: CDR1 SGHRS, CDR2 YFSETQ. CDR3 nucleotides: TGTGCCAGCAGCCAAGAAGGCTCCGGGATCCCAATCTACGAGCAGTACTTC. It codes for CASSQEGSGIPIYEQYF. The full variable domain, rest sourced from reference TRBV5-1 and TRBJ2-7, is KAGVTQTPRYLIKTRGQQVTLSCSPISGHRSVSWYQQTPGQGLQFLFEYFSETQRNKGNFPGRFSGRQFSNSRSEMNVSTLELGDSALYLCASSQEGSGIPIYEQYFGPGTRLTVT.

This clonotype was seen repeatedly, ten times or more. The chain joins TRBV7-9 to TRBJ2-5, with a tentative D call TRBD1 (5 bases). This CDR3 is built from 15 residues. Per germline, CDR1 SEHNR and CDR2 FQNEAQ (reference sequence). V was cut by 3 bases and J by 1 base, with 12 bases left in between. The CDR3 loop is CASSLGIRVQETQYF. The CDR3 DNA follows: TGTGCCAGCAGCTTGGGTATCAGGGTCCAAGAGACCCAGTACTTC.

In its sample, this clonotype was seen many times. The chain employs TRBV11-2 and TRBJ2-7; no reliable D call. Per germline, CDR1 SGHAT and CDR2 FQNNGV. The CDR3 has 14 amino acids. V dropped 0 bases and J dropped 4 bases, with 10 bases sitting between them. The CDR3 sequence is CASSLDRTSYEQYF. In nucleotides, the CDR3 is TGTGCCAGCAGCTTAGATAGGACCTCTTACGAGCAGTACTTC.

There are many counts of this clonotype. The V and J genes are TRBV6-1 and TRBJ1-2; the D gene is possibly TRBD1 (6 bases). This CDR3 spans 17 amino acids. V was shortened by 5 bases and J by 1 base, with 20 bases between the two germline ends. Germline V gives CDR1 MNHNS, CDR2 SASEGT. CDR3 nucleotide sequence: TGTGCCAGCAGTCCGGGCCAGGGGCCGCATATTAACTATGGCTACACCTTC. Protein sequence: CASSPGQGPHINYGYTF.

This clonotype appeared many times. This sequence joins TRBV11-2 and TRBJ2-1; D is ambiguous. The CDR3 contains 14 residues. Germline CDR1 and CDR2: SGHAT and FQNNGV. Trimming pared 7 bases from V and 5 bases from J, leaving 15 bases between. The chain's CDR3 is CASTPGVGHNEQFF. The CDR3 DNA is TGTGCCAGCACCCCTGGGGTCGGGCACAATGAGCAGTTCTTC.